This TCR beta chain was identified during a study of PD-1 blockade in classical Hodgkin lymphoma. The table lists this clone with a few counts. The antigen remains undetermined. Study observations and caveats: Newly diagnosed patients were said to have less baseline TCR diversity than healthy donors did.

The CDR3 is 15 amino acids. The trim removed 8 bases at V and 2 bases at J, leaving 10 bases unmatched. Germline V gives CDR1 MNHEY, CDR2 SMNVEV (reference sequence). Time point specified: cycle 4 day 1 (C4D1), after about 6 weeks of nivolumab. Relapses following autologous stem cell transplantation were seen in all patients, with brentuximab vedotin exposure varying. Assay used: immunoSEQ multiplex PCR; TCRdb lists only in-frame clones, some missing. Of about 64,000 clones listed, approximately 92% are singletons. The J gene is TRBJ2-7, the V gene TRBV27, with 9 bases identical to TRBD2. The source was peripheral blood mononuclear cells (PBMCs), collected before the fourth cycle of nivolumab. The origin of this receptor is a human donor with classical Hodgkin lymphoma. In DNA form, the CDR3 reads TGTGCCAGCGGGCCTTTAGCGGGAGCAACCTACGAGCAGTACTTC. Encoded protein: CASGPLAGATYEQYF.